Listed below are T cell receptor beta chains from one sample, sequenced in a study of blood T cell repertoires in COVID-19. Using immunoSEQ multiplex PCR, the repertoire was profiled, and TCRdb retains in-frame clones only, with some absent. Of 200,000 to 250,000 clones listed, around 89% are singletons. The sequenced material came from PBMCs or T cells enriched from blood (not recorded which). The receptors were gathered from a woman under 40 who had recovered from COVID-19. Both conserved end residues are part of each CDR3.

J gene | V gene | CDR3 protein
TRBJ2-7 | TRBV5-1 | CASSRDRVYEQYF
TRBJ1-1 | TRBV6-1 | CASSERTGVNTEAFF
TRBJ1-1 | TRBV19 | CASSIARLNTEAFF
TRBJ1-1 | TRBV11-1 | CASSSTGMNTEAFF
TRBJ2-1 | TRBV7-9 | CASSSRRYPMSLNEQFF
TRBJ1-2 | TRBV7-2 | CASSPTGEVYGYTF
TRBJ1-1 | TRBV6-2/TRBV6-3 | CASSPQDRRAFF
TRBJ1-5 | TRBV4-3 | CASSETTDFNQPQHF
TRBJ1-5 | TRBV30 | CAWSRDFGDQPQHF
TRBJ1-1 | TRBV6-4 | CASSWAGAILNTEAFF
TRBJ1-1 | TRBV28 | CASSFPSRVRGRSRGTEAFF
TRBJ2-7 | TRBV7-2 | CASSLGPSNSYEQYF
TRBJ2-1 | TRBV15 | CATSRVLAGGLDEQFF
TRBJ2-7 | TRBV4-1 | CASSQRGAPGVSGGEQYF
TRBJ2-1 | TRBV5-1 | CASSLIQTSSYNEQFF
TRBJ2-7 | TRBV10-3 | CAISESTGEQYF
TRBJ1-2 | TRBV20-1 | CSASRSTGMSINYGYTF
TRBJ2-2 | TRBV7-6 | CASSLLGHSRMPGELFF
TRBJ1-3 | TRBV9 | CASSPWDVERGAHTIYF
TRBJ1-6 | TRBV5-6 | CASSNGGGGNSPLHF
TRBJ2-1 | TRBV9 | CASSPPSRGSYNEQFF
TRBJ2-1 | TRBV6-4 | CASSATQGGHNEQFF
TRBJ2-4 | TRBV4-1 | CASSQFMGQGKLSSKNIQYF
TRBJ2-1 | TRBV15 | CATSGGTSGHNEQFF
TRBJ2-1 | TRBV28 | CASKPSGYYNEQFF
TRBJ1-2 | TRBV7-3 | CASSLDGQAYGYTF
TRBJ1-1 | TRBV5-1 | CASSSGTGGRDTEAFF
TRBJ1-5 | TRBV5-7 | CASSWEQGIPYSNQPQHF
TRBJ2-1 | TRBV7-9 | CASSLLAGGDNEQFF
TRBJ1-1 | TRBV4-2 | CASSPTLAPNTEAFF
TRBJ2-1 | TRBV4-3 | CASSTQAGTGDEQFF
TRBJ2-7 | TRBV4-1 | CASSQENTVAREQYF
TRBJ2-1 | TRBV2 | CASSELRGNEQFF
TRBJ2-7 | TRBV19 | CASSPGLGGYEQYF
TRBJ2-3 | TRBV5-1 | CASSSTGVSDTQYF
TRBJ2-1 | TRBV4-1 | CASSQVLPGGRFF
TRBJ2-2 | TRBV9 | CASGLGRLGTGELFF
TRBJ1-1 | TRBV11-2 | CASSRPGGRDLAEAFF
TRBJ1-1 | TRBV30 | CAWEGEGAEAFF
TRBJ2-7 | TRBV12-3/TRBV12-4 | CASLRDVPDEQYF
TRBJ1-2 | TRBV27 | CASSVTGNYGYTF
TRBJ2-5 | TRBV7-9 | CASSFLTGWWESQETQYF
TRBJ1-1 | TRBV29-1 | CSVSDRPNTEAFF
TRBJ2-1 | TRBV10-3 | CAISESTRGLRGSDEQFF
TRBJ1-6 | TRBV25-1 | CASSENLEGSPLHF
TRBJ2-7 | TRBV29-1 | CSVGFIGYGRDVHEQYF
TRBJ1-5 | TRBV19 | CASSLSNQPQHF
TRBJ1-5 | TRBV19 | CASKATHQPQHF
TRBJ2-1 | TRBV19 | CASSSGLAGFSEQFF
TRBJ2-5 | TRBV14 | CASSTGAWEETQYF
TRBJ1-5 | TRBV28 | CASSFSRGNQPQHF
TRBJ1-5 | TRBV3-1/TRBV3-2 | CASSQWDSSNQPQHF
TRBJ2-5 | TRBV6-2/TRBV6-3 | CASSYGQGGGTQYF
TRBJ1-1 | TRBV10-3 | CAITAQQGSTEAFF
TRBJ2-2 | TRBV28 | CASTPGGVGTGELFF
TRBJ2-3 | TRBV5-6 | CASSGTGGSADTQYF
TRBJ2-1 | TRBV3-1/TRBV3-2 | CASSQDGASGGNEQFF
TRBJ1-3 | TRBV19 | CASRRRGDSGNTIYF
TRBJ1-1 | TRBV7-3 | CASSPRGEDTEAFF